This T cell receptor beta chain was documented in a study of blood T cell repertoires in COVID-19. For the study at large: COVID-19 samples from acute and convalescent phases originated in the United States, Italy and Spain.

This CDR3 spans 14 amino acids. The V gene end was trimmed by 5 bases and the J gene end by 4 bases; junction bases not matched to a gene: 5. The germline V gene has CDR1 SGHVS and CDR2 FNYEAQ. The data were produced by immunoSEQ multiplex PCR, yet TCRdb's version contains in-frame clones alone and is incomplete. The sample lists under 300,000 clones, roughly 81% occurring once. The rearrangement links TRBV7-6 to TRBJ1-5, with TRBD1 matching over 7 bases. The sample was peripheral blood. This TCR was recovered from a man aged 45-65 years with acute or convalescent COVID-19. The CDR3 region is CASSLQGRNQPQHF. The CDR3 region has the DNA TGTGCCAGCAGCCTACAGGGGAGGAATCAGCCCCAGCATTTT.